This T cell receptor beta chain was identified during a study of blood T cells in healthy people across ages. This clonotype has only a few counts. With a J-beta primer mix and a sample-barcoded 5' primer, a second PCR ran roughly 7 to 11 cycles. The authors tagged each cDNA molecule using a template-switch adaptor with 12 random nucleotides. TCRdb recomputed calls from the 5' RACE reads with MiXCR, one row per CDR3 protein. The sample lists 600,000 to 850,000 distinct CDR3 sequences, 20% to 25% occurring once. The length of the CDR3 is 17 residues. Germline CDR1 reads SGHVS; CDR2 reads FNYEAQ. The same sample was also used in a study of T cells of mothers and their children. From that study: The study found slightly higher but non-significant overlap in related versus unrelated mother-child pairs.

This sequence originates from a boy under 18 in good health. Sequenced material: blood. The chain combines TRBV7-6 with TRBJ2-5, with D possibly matching TRBD1 (6 bases). The DNA end is more similar to TRBJ2-7, so the J call may be wrong. In nucleotides, the CDR3 is TGTGCCAGCAGCGAAACCCCCCCACAGGGCCAATCCTACGAGCAGTACTTC. Its translation is CASSETPPQGQSYEQYF.